Below, 32 T cell receptor beta chains from the same sample are listed, as sequenced in a study of blood T cell repertoires in COVID-19. Some clones are missing from TCRdb's copy, which holds only in-frame ones; the method was immunoSEQ multiplex PCR. The sample contains approximately 300,000 clones, 85% to 95% of which appear only once. Material for sequencing was PBMCs or T cells enriched from blood (not recorded which). The receptors originated from a woman in her twenties or thirties who had been exposed to COVID-19.

This chain connects TRBV18 to TRBJ1-4, with 8 bases fitting TRBD1. Trimming cost V 3 bases and J 8 bases; bases outside gene matches: 8. The length of the CDR3 is 15 residues. Germline CDR1 reads KGHSH; CDR2 reads LQKENI. Here the CDR3 reads CASSPVSTGGEKLFF. The CDR3 DNA follows: TGTGCCAGCTCACCGGTCTCAACAGGGGGGGAAAAACTGTTTTTT.

The chain carries TRBV27 and TRBJ2-7; D possibly corresponds to TRBD1 (5 bases). With 2 bases removed from V and 0 bases from J, the gap between germline ends came to 14 bases. CDR1 MNHEY and CDR2 SMNVEV come from the germline V gene (reference sequence). The CDR3 is 16 amino acids. The chain's CDR3 is CASSLSLNRFSYEQYF. CDR3 nucleotides: TGTGCCAGCAGTTTAAGTTTGAACAGGTTCTCCTACGAGCAGTACTTC.

The V call is TRBV29-1, the J call TRBJ2-1; 7 bases are shared with TRBD1. Germline V CDR1 and CDR2: SQVTM, ANQGSEA. The CDR3 is made up of 16 amino acids. The V and J ends lost 7 bases and 5 bases, in that order; junction bases with no gene match: 17. CDR3 sequence: CSAPSPRGRRDNEQFF. The CDR3 DNA reads TGCAGCGCCCCTTCGCCCAGGGGGAGAAGGGACAATGAGCAGTTCTTC.

The rearrangement links TRBV27 to TRBJ1-5, with 8 bases matching TRBD1. Per germline, CDR1 MNHEY and CDR2 SMNVEV (reference sequence). Trimming at V came to 5 bases and at J to 5 bases, leaving 8 bases not matched to a gene. This CDR3 is 15 amino acids long. The CDR3 loop reads CASSSRQGPHQPQHF. In DNA, the CDR3 is TGTGCCAGCAGTAGCAGACAGGGGCCCCATCAGCCCCAGCATTTT.

This chain uses TRBV27 with TRBJ2-7; possible D gene TRBD1, 5 bases. From germline, CDR1 is MNHEY and CDR2 SMNVEV (reference sequence). V was clipped by 6 bases and J by 2 bases, with 14 bases between them. This CDR3 contains 14 residues. This chain's CDR3 is CASRGHANTYEQYF. In nucleotides, the CDR3 is TGTGCCAGCAGAGGACACGCCAATACCTACGAGCAGTACTTC.

The chain joins TRBV5-6 to TRBJ2-2, with 7 bases that match TRBD1. Trimming removed 7 bases from V and 6 bases from J; junction bases left unmatched: 9. The CDR3 extends over 14 amino acids. The V gene's germline CDR1 is SGHDT and CDR2 YYEEEE. The CDR3 DNA sequence: TGTGCCAGCCGAGGGGGCGTTCCCGCCGGGGAGCTGTTTTTT. Residues: CASRGGVPAGELFF.

The rearrangement uses TRBV6-1 and TRBJ2-7; 7 bases map to TRBD2. Trimming took 2 bases from V and 2 from J; bases not matched to a gene: 9. The length of the CDR3 is 16 residues. Per the germline V gene, CDR1 is MNHNS and CDR2 is SASEGT. CDR3 nucleotide sequence: TGTGCCAGCAGTGAAATTTGGCTAGCGGCCACCTACGAGCAGTACTTC. Its protein product is CASSEIWLAATYEQYF.

This clone was observed a single time. The genes are TRBV12-3 or TRBV12-4 and TRBJ1-2; D not resolved. Trimming stripped 1 base from V and 4 bases from J, with 7 bases between. This CDR3 region has 13 residues. The CDR3 spells CASSLGSGYGYTF. The CDR3 region has the DNA TGTGCCAGCAGTTTAGGGTCGGGCTATGGCTACACCTTC.

This rearrangement joins TRBV7-3 to TRBJ2-1; D remains unclear. CDR1 and CDR2 from the germline V gene are SGHTA and FQGTGA. The germline V and J ends were trimmed by 1 base and 2 bases, with 9 bases remaining between them. The CDR3 runs 15 residues. As DNA, the CDR3 is TGTGCCAGCAGCTTAAGGGCAGACCCCTACAATGAGCAGTTCTTC. Its translation is CASSLRADPYNEQFF.

The table lists this clone with a few counts. This chain joins TRBV6-5 and TRBJ1-1; maybe TRBD1 (6 bases). This CDR3 region has 15 residues. Per germline, CDR1 MNHEY and CDR2 SVGAGI. V was cut by 0 bases and J by 1 base, with 9 bases left in between. CDR3 sequence reads: CASSYSTGQNTEAFF. The CDR3 DNA reads TGTGCCAGCAGTTACTCGACGGGACAGAACACTGAAGCTTTCTTT.

This chain links TRBV5-1 with TRBJ2-3; TRBD1 agrees at 7 bases. Trimming cost V 4 bases and J 1 base; bases outside gene matches: 6. The CDR3 is 15 amino acids. The germline gives CDR1 SGHRS, CDR2 YFSETQ. CDR3 residues: CASSRRQGGTDTQYF. In nucleotides, the CDR3 is TGCGCCAGCAGCCGGAGGCAGGGGGGCACAGATACGCAGTATTTT. Looking up the rest from reference TRBV5-1 and TRBJ2-3 gives the full variable domain: KAGVTQTPRYLIKTRGQQVTLSCSPISGHRSVSWYQQTPGQGLQFLFEYFSETQRNKGNFPGRFSGRQFSNSRSEMNVSTLELGDSALYLCASSRRQGGTDTQYFGPGTRLTVL.

This chain links TRBV20-1 with TRBJ2-5; 12 positions agree with TRBD2. In germline, CDR1 is DFQATT, CDR2 SNEGSKA (reference sequence). V gave up 3 bases and J gave up 3 bases; unmatched junction bases: 5. There are 15 residues in the CDR3. The CDR3 coding sequence is TGCAGTGCTAGTGGCCGACTAGCGGGGGAAGAGACCCAGTACTTC. This gives the protein CSASGRLAGEETQYF.

This chain connects TRBV4-1 to TRBJ2-5; TRBD2 might be the D (6 bases). The CDR3 spans 18 residues. Per the germline V gene, CDR1 is MGHRA and CDR2 is YSYEKL. The V end was cut by 5 bases, the J end by 5 bases, with 27 bases between. The DNA for the CDR3 is TGCGCCAGCAGCTTTGGCAGGTACCTGGACTACCAGCGGGAGACCCAGTACTTC. The encoded protein is CASSFGRYLDYQRETQYF.

The V and J genes are TRBV10-3 and TRBJ1-3; 8 bases map to TRBD1. After removal of 7 bases from V and 4 bases from J, the junction contained 6 bases not matched to a gene. The length of the CDR3 is 14 residues. Germline CDR1 and CDR2: ENHRY and SYGVKD. The CDR3, as DNA: TGTGCCATCAACCAGGGGGCTGGAGGAAACACCATATATTTT. It translates to CAINQGAGGNTIYF.

As regards this clone: In the same sample, other DNA sequences code for this CDR3. This rearrangement joins TRBV9 to TRBJ2-7, with unresolved D. The V end was cut by 0 bases, the J end by 0 bases, with 10 bases between. The CDR3 spans 15 residues. CDR1 SGDLS and CDR2 YYNGEE come from the germline V gene. CDR3 sequence reads: CASSVGTGSSYEQYF. The CDR3 nucleotides read TGTGCCAGCAGCGTAGGTACGGGTAGCTCCTACGAGCAGTACTTC.

This clone was detected only a few times. The sample has other DNA sequences that encode this CDR3 too. The rearrangement links TRBV9 to TRBJ2-5; 8 nucleotides line up with TRBD1. CDR3 length: 14 amino acids. Unmatched junction bases numbered 4, after V lost 4 bases and J lost 2 bases. Germline values: CDR1 SGDLS, CDR2 YYNGEE. CDR3 coding DNA: TGTGCCAGCAGCTCCCGGACAGGGCAAGAGACCCAGTACTTC. It yields the protein CASSSRTGQETQYF.

The V gene is TRBV5-5, the J gene TRBJ2-2, with 7 bases matching TRBD2. This CDR3 is 13 amino acids long. The germline V gene has CDR1 SGHKS and CDR2 YYEKEE (reference sequence). This chain's CDR3 is CAAGRRLDGELFF. The CDR3 DNA reads TGTGCAGCGGGACGTCGGTTGGATGGGGAGCTGTTTTTT.

CDR3 sequence: CASSTQGRGRYF. DNA of the CDR3: TGTGCCAGCAGTACCCAGGGCAGGGGACGGTACTTC. This chain links TRBV6-5 with TRBJ2-4, with D possibly being TRBD1 (6 bases). The ends were cut back, 5 bases at V and 15 bases at J, with 17 bases in the middle. The V gene's germline CDR1 is MNHEY and CDR2 SVGAGI. The CDR3 totals 12 residues.

This clone was counted once. The CDR3, as DNA: TGTGCCAGCAGCTTAGATGGGAGCAGGGGCCAAAGGAATCAGCCCCAGCATTTT. It translates to CASSLDGSRGQRNQPQHF. The chain couples TRBV11-2 to TRBJ1-5; TRBD1 is a possible D gene (6 bases). Germline CDR1 reads SGHAT; CDR2 reads FQNNGV. The length of the CDR3 is 18 residues. Trimming stripped 0 bases from V and 4 bases from J, with 19 bases between.

This clone was counted between two and nine times. The rearrangement joins TRBV19 to TRBJ1-6, with 7 bases identical to TRBD1. Germline CDR1 is LNHDA and CDR2 is SQIVND (reference sequence). Trimming took 7 bases from V and 9 from J; bases not matched to a gene: 9. The CDR3 is made up of 14 amino acids. CDR3 loop: CASTHRQGASPLHF. In DNA, the CDR3 is TGTGCCAGTACTCACCGACAGGGAGCTTCACCCCTCCACTTT.

This sequence joins TRBV7-2 and TRBJ2-7; possible D gene TRBD1, 6 bases. V gave up 5 bases and J gave up 3 bases, with 14 bases separating them. In germline, CDR1 is SGHTA, CDR2 FQGNSA. This CDR3 is built from 14 residues. For the CDR3, the DNA is TGTGCCAGCAGCGGATCAGGACAGCTCTACGAGCAGTACTTC. Its translation: CASSGSGQLYEQYF.

The chain combines TRBV5-1 with TRBJ2-7; D is perhaps TRBD2 (5 bases). This CDR3 has 14 residues. Deletions cut 0 bases from V and 3 bases from J, with 10 bases between. CDR1 and CDR2 from the germline V gene are SGHRS and YFSETQ. CDR3 DNA sequence: TGCGCCAGCAGCTTGGCGGGGTTGGACTACGAGCAGTACTTC. Its protein product is CASSLAGLDYEQYF.

The V and J genes are TRBV2 and TRBJ1-1; D unclear. Germline V CDR1 and CDR2: SNHLY, FYNNEI. V was pared by 1 base and J by 8 bases, with 8 bases between. This CDR3 comprises 12 residues. CDR3 residues: CASSEVAREAFF. The CDR3 nucleotides read TGTGCCAGCAGTGAAGTGGCCAGAGAAGCTTTCTTT.

The V gene is TRBV5-5, the J gene TRBJ2-5; the D is unclear. Germline loops: CDR1 SGHKS, CDR2 YYEKEE (reference sequence). Trimming took off 3 bases at V and 4 bases at J, with 19 bases between the two ends. This CDR3 has 16 amino acids. The CDR3 here is CASSSILPANGETQYF. In nucleotides, the CDR3 is TGTGCCAGCAGCTCCATCTTACCAGCGAATGGAGAGACCCAGTACTTC. The full variable domain, completed using reference TRBV5-5 and TRBJ2-5, is DAGVTQSPTHLIKTRGQQVTLRCSPISGHKSVSWYQQVLGQGPQFIFQYYEKEERGRGNFPDRFSARQFPNYSSELNVNALLLGDSALYLCASSSILPANGETQYFGPGTRLLVL.

V usage is TRBV19 and J usage is TRBJ1-5, with 11 positions matching TRBD1. The CDR3 sequence is 13 residues long. The trim removed 9 bases at V and 9 bases at J, leaving 7 bases unmatched. In germline, CDR1 is LNHDA, CDR2 SQIVND (reference sequence). The CDR3 nucleotides are TGTGCCAGCAGGGACAGGGGGGTTTTGCCCCAGCATTTT. Residues: CASRDRGVLPQHF. The full variable domain, in which reference TRBV19 and TRBJ1-5 provide the parts outside the CDR3, is DGGITQSPKYLFRKEGQNVTLSCEQNLNHDAMYWYRQDPGQGLRLIYYSQIVNDFQKGDIAEGYSVSREKKESFPLTVTSAQKNPTAFYLCASRDRGVLPQHFGDGTRLSIL.

The chain uses TRBV5-6 and TRBJ2-2; a possible D gene is TRBD2 (7 bases). Trimming shortened V by 0 bases and J by 5 bases, and 17 bases separated the two germline ends. Germline loops: CDR1 SGHDT, CDR2 YYEEEE. The CDR3 totals 17 residues. The CDR3 loop is CASSLGTGGRHTGELFF. The CDR3 bases are TGTGCCAGCAGCTTGGGCACGGGGGGCCGTCATACCGGGGAGCTGTTTTTT. Full variable domain (remainder filled in from reference TRBV5-6 and TRBJ2-2): DAGVTQSPTHLIKTRGQQVTLRCSPKSGHDTVSWYQQALGQGPQFIFQYYEEEERQRGNFPDRFSGHQFPNYSSELNVNALLLGDSALYLCASSLGTGGRHTGELFFGEGSRLTVL.

The count of this clone is one. The J gene is TRBJ1-3, the V gene TRBV5-1; a possible D gene is TRBD1 (5 bases). In germline, CDR1 is SGHRS, CDR2 YFSETQ. V lost 4 bases, J lost 1 base, and 12 bases lay in between. The CDR3 is 15 amino acids. CDR3 loop: CASSTGAVSGNTIYF. DNA of the CDR3: TGCGCCAGCAGCACAGGTGCGGTATCTGGAAACACCATATATTTT.

The chain combines TRBV6-5 with TRBJ1-4; D might be TRBD1 (6 bases). CDR1 is MNHEY and CDR2 is SVGAGI in the germline V gene. Trimming shortened V by 6 bases and J by 0 bases, and 11 bases separated the two germline ends. The CDR3 covers 15 residues. CDR3 sequence reads: CASSRGGTTNEKLFF. The CDR3 DNA sequence: TGTGCCAGCAGCCGCGGGGGCACAACTAATGAAAAACTGTTTTTT.

For the CDR3, the DNA is TGTGCCAGCAGCTTAGGGTTCGAGAGTGCATTTGGCTACACCTTC. Translation gives CASSLGFESAFGYTF. The chain has TRBV7-8 and TRBJ1-2; D not resolved. The CDR3 has 15 amino acids. Per germline, CDR1 SGHVS and CDR2 FQNEAQ. The V end was cut by 1 base, the J end by 7 bases, with 16 bases between.

This chain uses TRBV5-1 with TRBJ2-1; D perhaps matches TRBD1 (6 bases). Germline V CDR1 and CDR2: SGHRS, YFSETQ. Trimming took off 3 bases at V and 4 bases at J, with 11 bases between the two ends. This CDR3 region has 14 residues. CDR3 nucleotide sequence: TGCGCCAGCAGCTACGGACAGCTGTACAATGAGCAGTTCTTC. This translates into CASSYGQLYNEQFF.

The rearrangement joins TRBV13 to TRBJ1-4; no clear D. Trimming shortened V by 1 base and J by 7 bases, and 13 bases separated the two germline ends. The germline V gene has CDR1 PRHDT and CDR2 FYEKMQ (reference sequence). The CDR3 consists of 15 residues. Here the CDR3 DNA reads TGTGCCAGCAGCTTAGCCCCGGGAAGCGGTGAAAAACTGTTTTTT. Protein: CASSLAPGSGEKLFF.

The V call is TRBV7-6, the J call TRBJ1-1, with D maybe TRBD1 (5 bases). The CDR3 spans 16 residues. CDR1 is SGHVS and CDR2 is FNYEAQ in the germline V gene. Between the trimmed V and J ends, which lost 5 bases and 5 bases, there was a span of 21 bases. CDR3 residues: CASSPSGLKGRTEAFF. The CDR3, as DNA: TGTGCCAGCAGCCCCTCCGGGTTAAAGGGGAGGACTGAAGCTTTCTTT.